The subject of this entry is one T cell receptor (beta chain). Source study methods: By means of reference gene primer amplification, nucleated cell counts were estimated. Assay used: immunoSEQ multiplex PCR; TCRdb lists only in-frame clones, some missing. The V and J calls and clone size were taken over from that table, and D and trimming were inferred from the DNA. The table lists some 400,000 clones, about 90% of them singletons, with around 7% in the top ten. This entry comes from a study of blood T cell repertoires in COVID-19. Study summary: The study drew acute and convalescent COVID-19 samples from the United States, Italy and Spain. Sources were T cells, B-cell-depleted T cells, or PBMCs; the material itself was cDNA or gDNA.

This CDR3 has 16 amino acids. Trimming took 1 base from V and 6 from J; bases not matched to a gene: 8. The germline CDR1 and CDR2 sequences are LGHNA and YSLEER. The sample consisted of peripheral blood. This sequence was found in a young man with active or convalescent COVID-19. The chain recombines TRBV4-3 with TRBJ2-7; 11 bases match TRBD1. CDR3 DNA: TGCGCCAGCAGCCAAGCCCAAAAAGGGACAGGGGGCGAGCAGTACTTC. Translated: CASSQAQKGTGGEQYF.